This TCR beta chain is drawn from a study of blood T cell repertoires in COVID-19. At the level of the study: Specimens from acute and convalescent COVID-19 originated in the United States, Italy and Spain. PBMCs, B-cell-depleted T cells, or T cells were the source of the cDNA or gDNA that made up the material.

Per the original data handling: Reference gene primers were amplified, and this amplification served to estimate nucleated cell counts. Sequencing was performed with immunoSEQ multiplex PCR; in TCRdb, only in-frame clones are kept and a portion is missing. That table is the source of V, J and clone size, and D and trimming were worked out from the DNA. Here the sample spans fewer than 150,000 clones, approximately 90% being singletons. The length of the CDR3 is 14 residues. Trimming cost V 9 bases and J 7 bases, with 20 bases left between them. Germline-derived CDR1 and CDR2 are SGHTA and FQGTGA. What was sequenced was peripheral blood. This TCR was recovered from a woman aged 40-49 years with acute or convalescent COVID-19. This rearrangement joins TRBV7-3 to TRBJ2-3; possibly TRBD1 for D (5 bases). CDR3: CARGMGQLTYTQYF. CDR3 coding DNA: TGTGCCAGAGGGATGGGGCAGCTGACTTATACGCAGTATTTT.